Detailed here is one T cell receptor (beta chain). These data originate in a study of spatial heterogeneity in lung cancer. TCRdb analysed the 5' RACE reads with MiXCR anew, one entry per CDR3 protein. This sample yields roughly 120,000 distinct CDR3 sequences, of which less than 14% are seen a single time; approximately 24% belongs to the top ten. Time point indicated: blood at routine non-recurrence follow-up after resection. Germline-derived CDR1 and CDR2 are MDHEN and SYDVKM. V was cut by 4 bases and J by 1 base, with 5 bases left in between. This CDR3 region has 12 residues. This sequence was found in a female donor with early-stage non-small cell lung cancer. The V call is TRBV28, the J call TRBJ2-7; D is ambiguous. This sample comprised PBMCs, obtained at follow-up. The DNA for the CDR3 is TGTGCCAGCAGTTCTGAATCCTACGAGCAGTACGTC. Protein product: CASSSESYEQYV.